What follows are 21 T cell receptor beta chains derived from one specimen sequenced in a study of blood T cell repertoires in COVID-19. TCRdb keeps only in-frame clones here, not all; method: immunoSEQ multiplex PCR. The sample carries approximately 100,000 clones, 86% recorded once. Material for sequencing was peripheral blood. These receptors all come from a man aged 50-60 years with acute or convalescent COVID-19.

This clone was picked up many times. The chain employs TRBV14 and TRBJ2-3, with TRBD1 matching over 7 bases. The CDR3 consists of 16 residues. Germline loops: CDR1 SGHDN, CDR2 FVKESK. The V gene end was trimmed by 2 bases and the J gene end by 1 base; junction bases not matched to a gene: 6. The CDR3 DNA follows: TGTGCCAGCAGCCAATTCTTAACAGGGGGCACAGATACGCAGTATTTT. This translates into CASSQFLTGGTDTQYF.

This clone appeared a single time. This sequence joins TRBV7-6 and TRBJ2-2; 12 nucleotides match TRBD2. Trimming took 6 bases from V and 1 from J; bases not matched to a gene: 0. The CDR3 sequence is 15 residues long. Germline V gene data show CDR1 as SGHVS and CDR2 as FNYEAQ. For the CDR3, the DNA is TGTGCCAGCAGACTAGCGGGAGGGAACACCGGGGAGCTGTTTTTT. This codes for CASRLAGGNTGELFF.

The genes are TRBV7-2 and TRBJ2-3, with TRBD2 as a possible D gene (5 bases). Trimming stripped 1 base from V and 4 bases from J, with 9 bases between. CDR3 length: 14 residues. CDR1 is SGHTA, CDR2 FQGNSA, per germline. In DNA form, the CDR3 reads TGTGCCAGCAGCTTAGTCCGAGCGGCAGATACGCAGTATTTT. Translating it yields CASSLVRAADTQYF. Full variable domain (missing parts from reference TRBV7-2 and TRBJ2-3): GAGVSQSPSNKVTEKGKDVELRCDPISGHTALYWYRQSLGQGLEFLIYFQGNSAPDKSGLPSDRFSAERTGGSVSTLTIQRTQQEDSAVYLCASSLVRAADTQYFGPGTRLTVL.

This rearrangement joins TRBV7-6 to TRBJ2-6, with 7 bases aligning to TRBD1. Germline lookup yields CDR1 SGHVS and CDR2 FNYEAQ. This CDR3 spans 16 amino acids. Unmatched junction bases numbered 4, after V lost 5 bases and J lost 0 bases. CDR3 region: CASSHPGGSGANVLTF. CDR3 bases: TGTGCCAGCAGCCACCCAGGGGGCTCTGGGGCCAACGTCCTGACTTTC.

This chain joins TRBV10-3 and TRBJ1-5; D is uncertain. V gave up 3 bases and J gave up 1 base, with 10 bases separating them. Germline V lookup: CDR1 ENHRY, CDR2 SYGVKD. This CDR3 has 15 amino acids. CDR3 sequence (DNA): TGTGCCATCAGTGAACGGGATAGAAGCAATCAGCCCCAGCATTTT. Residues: CAISERDRSNQPQHF.

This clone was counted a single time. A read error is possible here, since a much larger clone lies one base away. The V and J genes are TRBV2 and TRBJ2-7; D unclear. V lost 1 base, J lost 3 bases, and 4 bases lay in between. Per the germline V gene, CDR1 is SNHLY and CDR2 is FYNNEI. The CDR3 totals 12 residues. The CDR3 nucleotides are TGTGCCAGCAGTGAAGAGAGCTACGAGCAGTACTTC. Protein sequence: CASSEESYEQYF. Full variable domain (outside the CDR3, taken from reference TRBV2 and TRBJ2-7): EPEVTQTPSHQVTQMGQEVILRCVPISNHLYFYWYRQILGQKVEFLVSFYNNEISEKSEIFDDQFSVERPDGSNFTLKIRSTKLEDSAMYFCASSEESYEQYFGPGTRLTVT.

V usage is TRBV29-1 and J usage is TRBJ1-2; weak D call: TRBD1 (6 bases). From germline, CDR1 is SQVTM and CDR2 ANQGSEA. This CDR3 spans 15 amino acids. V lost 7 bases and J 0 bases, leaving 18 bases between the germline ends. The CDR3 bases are TGCAGCGCAGAGACAGGACGTGGAGCTAACTATGGCTACACCTTC. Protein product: CSAETGRGANYGYTF.

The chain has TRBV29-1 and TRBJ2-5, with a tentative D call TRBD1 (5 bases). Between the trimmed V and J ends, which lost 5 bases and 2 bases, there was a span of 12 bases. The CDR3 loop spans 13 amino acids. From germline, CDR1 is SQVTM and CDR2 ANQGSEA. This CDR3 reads CSVSWTKQETQYF. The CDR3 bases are TGCAGCGTTAGCTGGACAAAACAAGAGACCCAGTACTTC. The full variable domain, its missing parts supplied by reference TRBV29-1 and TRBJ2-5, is SAVISQKPSRDICQRGTSLTIQCQVDSQVTMMFWYRQQPGQSLTLIATANQGSEATYESGFVIDKFPISRPNLTFSTLTVSNMSPEDSSIYLCSVSWTKQETQYFGPGTRLLVL.

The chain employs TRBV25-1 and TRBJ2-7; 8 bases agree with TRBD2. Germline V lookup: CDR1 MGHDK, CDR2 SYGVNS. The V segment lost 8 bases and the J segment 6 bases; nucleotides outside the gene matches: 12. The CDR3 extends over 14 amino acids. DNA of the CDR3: TGTGCCAGCGGGGGACTAGGGAGGTCGGGCGAGCAGTACTTC. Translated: CASGGLGRSGEQYF.

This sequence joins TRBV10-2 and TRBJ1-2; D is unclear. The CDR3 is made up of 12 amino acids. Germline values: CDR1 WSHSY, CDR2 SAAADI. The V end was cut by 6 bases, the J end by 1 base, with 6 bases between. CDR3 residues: CASRDINYGYTF. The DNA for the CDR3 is TGCGCCAGCAGAGACATTAACTATGGCTACACCTTC.

CDR3 DNA: TGTGCCAGCAGTGCCGGGACTAGCGGTTACAATGAGCAGTTCTTC. It codes for CASSAGTSGYNEQFF. V usage is TRBV6-4 and J usage is TRBJ2-1; 11 positions match TRBD2. The CDR3 is 15 residues long. Germline CDR1 MRHNA, CDR2 SNTAGT. Germline trimming cut 4 bases from V and 4 bases from J; bases unmatched to any gene: 3.

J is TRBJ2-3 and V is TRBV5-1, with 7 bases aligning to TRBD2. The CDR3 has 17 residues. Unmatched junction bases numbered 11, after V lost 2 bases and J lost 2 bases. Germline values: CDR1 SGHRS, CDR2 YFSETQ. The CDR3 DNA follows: TGCGCCAGCAGCTTTGGCGGCGGCGGGAGAAACACAGATACGCAGTATTTT. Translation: CASSFGGGGRNTDTQYF.

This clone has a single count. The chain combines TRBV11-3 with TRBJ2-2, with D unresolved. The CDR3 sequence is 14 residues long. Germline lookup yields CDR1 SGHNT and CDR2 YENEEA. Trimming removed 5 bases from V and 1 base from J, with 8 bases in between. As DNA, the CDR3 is TGTGCCAGCAGCGTTAGCCGGAACACCGGGGAGCTGTTTTTT. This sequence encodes CASSVSRNTGELFF.

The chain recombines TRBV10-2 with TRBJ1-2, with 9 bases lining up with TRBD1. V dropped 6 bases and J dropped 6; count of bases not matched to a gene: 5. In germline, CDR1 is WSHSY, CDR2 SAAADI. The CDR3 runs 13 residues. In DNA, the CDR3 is TGCGCCAGCAGGGGACAGGGCGGCGATGGCTACACCTTC. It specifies CASRGQGGDGYTF.

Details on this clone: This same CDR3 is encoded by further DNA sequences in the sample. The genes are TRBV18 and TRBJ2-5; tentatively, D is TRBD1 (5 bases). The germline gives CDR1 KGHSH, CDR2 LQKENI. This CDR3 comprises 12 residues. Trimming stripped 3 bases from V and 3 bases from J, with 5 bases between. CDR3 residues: CASSPREETQYF. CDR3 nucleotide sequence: TGTGCCAGCTCACCCAGGGAAGAGACCCAGTACTTC.

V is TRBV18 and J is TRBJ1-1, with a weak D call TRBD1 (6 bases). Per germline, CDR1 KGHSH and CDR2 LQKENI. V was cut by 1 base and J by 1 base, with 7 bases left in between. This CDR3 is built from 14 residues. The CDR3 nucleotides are TGTGCCAGCTCACCACAGACAGGGAACACTGAAGCTTTCTTT. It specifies CASSPQTGNTEAFF.

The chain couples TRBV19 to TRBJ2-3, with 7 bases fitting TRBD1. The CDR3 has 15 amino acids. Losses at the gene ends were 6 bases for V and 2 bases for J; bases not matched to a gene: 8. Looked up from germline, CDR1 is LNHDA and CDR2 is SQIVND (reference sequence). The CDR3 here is CASRDRDSPTDTQYF. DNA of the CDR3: TGTGCCAGTAGAGATCGGGACAGCCCCACAGATACGCAGTATTTT.

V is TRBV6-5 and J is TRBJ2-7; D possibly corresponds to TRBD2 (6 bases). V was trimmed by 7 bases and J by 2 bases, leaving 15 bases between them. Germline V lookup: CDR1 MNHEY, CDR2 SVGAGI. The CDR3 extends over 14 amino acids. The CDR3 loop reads CASTWSGGTYEQYF. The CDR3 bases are TGTGCCAGCACCTGGAGTGGGGGGACCTACGAGCAGTACTTC.

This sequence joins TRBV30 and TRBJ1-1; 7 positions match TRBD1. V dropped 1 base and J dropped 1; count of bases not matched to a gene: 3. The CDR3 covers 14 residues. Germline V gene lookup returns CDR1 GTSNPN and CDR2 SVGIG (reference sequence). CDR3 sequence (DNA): TGTGCCTGGAGTGAGGGGGCAAGGAACACTGAAGCTTTCTTT. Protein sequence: CAWSEGARNTEAFF.

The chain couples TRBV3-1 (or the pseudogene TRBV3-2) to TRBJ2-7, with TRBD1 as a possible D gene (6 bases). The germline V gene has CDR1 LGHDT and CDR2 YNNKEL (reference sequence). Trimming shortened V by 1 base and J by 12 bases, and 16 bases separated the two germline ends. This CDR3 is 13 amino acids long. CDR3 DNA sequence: TGTGCCAGCAGCCAAGGACAGGTTTCGGTATCGTACTTC. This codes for CASSQGQVSVSYF.

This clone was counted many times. The CDR3 here is CAWSRDFYNEQFF. The CDR3 DNA reads as TGTGCCTGGAGCCGGGACTTTTACAATGAGCAGTTCTTC. The J gene is TRBJ2-1, the V gene TRBV30; D is perhaps TRBD2 (6 bases). V dropped 3 bases and J dropped 4 bases, with 10 bases sitting between them. CDR3 size: 13 residues. Germline loops: CDR1 GTSNPN, CDR2 SVGIG (reference sequence).